The 14 T cell receptor beta chains given below trace back to one sample, sequenced in a study of Ad26.COV2.S vaccination and SARS-CoV-2 variants. Some clones are missing from TCRdb's copy, which holds only in-frame ones; the method was immunoSEQ multiplex PCR. The sample consists of roughly 500,000 clones, around 85% of them appearing once. Noted treatment: roughly 19 received Ad26.COV2.S at low or high dose, single or two shots; several received placebo; per-sample allocation not given. The study sampled participants on day 63 after the first vaccine or placebo injection. The source was peripheral blood, collected in a trial of Ad26.COV2.S vaccine versus placebo. The receptors were gathered from a person between 18 and 65 years old who received the Ad26.COV2.S COVID-19 vaccine or a placebo.

The V and J genes are TRBV6-6 and TRBJ2-2, with 10 bases matching TRBD2. The CDR3 contains 16 residues. After removal of 6 bases from V and 7 bases from J, the junction contained 11 bases not matched to a gene. CDR1 and CDR2 (germline): MNHNY, SVGAGI (reference sequence). The CDR3 protein is CASRPPSGSRGGELFF. The CDR3 DNA follows: TGTGCCAGCAGACCACCTAGCGGGAGTCGCGGCGGGGAGCTGTTTTTT.

This clone was counted at least ten times. V gene TRBV28 combines with J gene TRBJ2-7; 10 bases fit TRBD1. There are 15 residues in the CDR3. The V segment lost 3 bases and the J segment 3 bases; nucleotides outside the gene matches: 5. Germline assignment: CDR1 MDHEN and CDR2 SYDVKM. In DNA, the CDR3 is TGTGCCAGCAGTTTTCCGGGACAGGGGCTCTACGAGCAGTACTTC. This translates into CASSFPGQGLYEQYF.

Concerning this clone itself: This sample also contains other DNA sequences that code for the same CDR3. The chain carries TRBV24-1 and TRBJ2-2; D is possibly TRBD2 (6 bases). The CDR3 has 16 residues. Germline loops: CDR1 KGHDR, CDR2 SFDVKD. V dropped 3 bases and J dropped 0 bases, with 10 bases sitting between them. CDR3 nucleotides: TGTGCCACCAGTGATCCCGGGGGACCGAACACCGGGGAGCTGTTTTTT. This sequence encodes CATSDPGGPNTGELFF.

This chain links TRBV30 with TRBJ2-7, with 11 bases lining up with TRBD2. V was pared by 2 bases and J by 1 base, with 7 bases of the junction left unmatched. Looked up from germline, CDR1 is GTSNPN and CDR2 is SVGIG (reference sequence). The CDR3 is 16 amino acids. In DNA, the CDR3 is TGTGCCTGGAGTTCAGGACTAGCGGGCTTTTCCTACGAGCAGTACTTC. Translating it yields CAWSSGLAGFSYEQYF.

Details on this clone: Other DNA sequences of this sample code for an identical CDR3. The chain carries TRBV28 and TRBJ1-4; D gene unclear. The CDR3 spans 15 residues. Germline-derived CDR1 and CDR2 are MDHEN and SYDVKM. Trimming shortened V by 3 bases and J by 2 bases, and 10 bases separated the two germline ends. CDR3 in amino acids: CASSLPGGTNEKLFF. CDR3 DNA sequence: TGTGCCAGCAGTTTGCCGGGTGGGACTAATGAAAAACTGTTTTTT.

CDR3 region: CASNPGRHTDTQYF. The CDR3 DNA sequence: TGTGCCAGCAACCCCGGGAGACACACAGATACGCAGTATTTT. The J gene is TRBJ2-3, the V gene TRBV6-2 or TRBV6-3, with a tentative D call TRBD2 (6 bases). Germline CDR1 reads MNHEY; CDR2 reads SVGEGT. This CDR3 contains 14 residues. The germline V and J ends were trimmed by 7 bases and 2 bases, with 13 bases remaining between them.

The chain combines TRBV6-2 or TRBV6-3 with TRBJ1-2; 7 bases align to TRBD1. V gave up 0 bases and J gave up 4 bases; unmatched junction bases: 14. CDR1 and CDR2 (germline): MNHEY, SVGEGT. The CDR3 covers 18 residues. The CDR3 loop reads CASSYSKRQGGIGYGYTF. In DNA, the CDR3 is TGTGCCAGCAGTTACTCGAAGAGACAGGGAGGGATCGGCTATGGCTACACCTTC.

This chain links TRBV28 with TRBJ1-2, with 7 bases that match TRBD1. Germline assignment: CDR1 MDHEN and CDR2 SYDVKM. Germline trimming cut 7 bases from V and 4 bases from J; bases unmatched to any gene: 9. The CDR3 runs 14 residues. CDR3 in DNA: TGTGCCAGCACCCTTAGGGGGCGAACCTATGGCTACACCTTC. Translation gives CASTLRGRTYGYTF.

To note about this clone: The same CDR3 also results from other DNA sequences found in this sample. This chain links TRBV6-6 with TRBJ2-1; D gene ambiguous. The germline V and J ends were trimmed by 8 bases and 6 bases, with 8 bases remaining between them. The CDR3 length is 11 residues. CDR1 is MNHNY, CDR2 SVGAGI, per germline (reference sequence). DNA for the CDR3: TGTGCCAGCTCCCCCCGCAATGAGCAGTTCTTC. It yields the protein CASSPRNEQFF.

The chain employs TRBV15 and TRBJ2-3; possibly TRBD2 for D (6 bases). This CDR3 is 13 amino acids long. The germline V gene encodes CDR1 LNHNV and CDR2 YYDKDF (reference sequence). The germline V and J ends were trimmed by 8 bases and 1 base, with 10 bases remaining between them. The CDR3: CATHPGGTDTQYF. The DNA of the CDR3 is TGTGCCACCCACCCGGGGGGCACAGATACGCAGTATTTT.

V usage is TRBV3-1 (or the pseudogene TRBV3-2) and J usage is TRBJ1-6, with a tentative D call TRBD1 (6 bases). Trimming removed 5 bases at V and 10 bases at J, with 15 bases between. CDR1 and CDR2 (germline): LGHDT, YNNKEL (reference sequence). CDR3 length: 14 amino acids. This CDR3 is CASSYRRGGSPLHF. The CDR3 DNA follows: TGTGCCAGCAGCTACAGGAGAGGGGGATCACCCCTCCACTTT.

Only one count was recorded for this clone. The CDR3 nucleotides read TGTGCCAGACGGATGGCGGGCCCCGGCTTGGGCTACAATGAGCAGTTCTTC. This codes for CARRMAGPGLGYNEQFF. V usage is TRBV30 and J usage is TRBJ2-1; the D gene is possibly TRBD2 (5 bases). The CDR3 consists of 17 residues. Germline V gene data show CDR1 as GTSNPN and CDR2 as SVGIG (reference sequence). Trimming left V 8 bases short and J 3 bases short, with 26 bases between.

This rearrangement joins TRBV28 to TRBJ2-2, with unresolved D. The CDR3 is made up of 12 amino acids. CDR1 and CDR2 from the germline V gene are MDHEN and SYDVKM. The germline V and J ends were trimmed by 5 bases and 6 bases, with 7 bases remaining between them. Written as DNA, the CDR3 is TGTGCCAGCAGTGGTCGCCCCGGGGAGCTGTTTTTT. As protein: CASSGRPGELFF. Full variable domain (rest looked up from reference TRBV28 and TRBJ2-2): DVKVTQSSRYLVKRTGEKVFLECVQDMDHENMFWYRQDPGLGLRLIYFSYDVKMKEKGDIPEGYSVSREKKERFSLILESASTNQTSMYLCASSGRPGELFFGEGSRLTVL.

V gene TRBV27 combines with J gene TRBJ2-2, with D hard to call. Germline V gives CDR1 MNHEY, CDR2 SMNVEV (reference sequence). Trimming pared 6 bases from V and 1 base from J, leaving 12 bases between. The CDR3 spans 15 residues. The CDR3 nucleotides are TGTGCCAGCAGACTTAGGGCGGTGAACACCGGGGAGCTGTTTTTT. Its translation is CASRLRAVNTGELFF.